These 16 T cell receptor beta chains originate from one sample sequenced in a study of beta chain features in type 1 diabetes. What was sequenced were expressed TCRB transcripts, since all of the isolated RNA had been reverse transcribed. Profiled with immunoSEQ multiplex PCR; TCRdb holds only in-frame clones, not every one. The data hold under 200,000 clones, with about 9% observed a single time. General study results and limits: Shortening that was moderate but significant affected the TCRB CDR3s of Type 1 diabetes patients in all four CD4+ subsets.

Their recognized antigens are unknown. The specimen sequenced was central memory CD4+ T cells from blood. These receptor sequences come from a woman aged 18 to 35 with type 1 diabetes.

This clone was detected a few times. V and J are TRBV4-3 and TRBJ2-3; 7 bases match TRBD2. Looked up from germline, CDR1 is LGHNA and CDR2 is YSLEER. The junction had 5 bases not matched to a gene; V was cut back by 3 bases and J by 5 bases. The CDR3 has 14 residues. Here the CDR3 reads CASSQLGLQDTQYF. CDR3 DNA sequence: TGCGCCAGCAGCCAGCTGGGACTACAAGATACGCAGTATTTT.

The chain combines TRBV19 with TRBJ2-5, with 9 positions matching TRBD1. The CDR3 length is 13 residues. With 7 bases clipped from V and 2 bases from J, the junction kept 2 bases outside the gene matches. CDR1 LNHDA and CDR2 SQIVND come from the germline V gene (reference sequence). CDR3 sequence: CASNRGLQETQYF. In DNA, the CDR3 is TGTGCCAGTAACAGGGGGCTTCAAGAGACCCAGTACTTC.

This clone was seen only a few times. V usage is TRBV7-2 and J usage is TRBJ2-3, with 9 bases aligning to TRBD2. Losses at the gene ends were 2 bases for V and 1 base for J; bases not matched to a gene: 1. Germline V CDR1 and CDR2: SGHTA, FQGNSA. The CDR3 contains 15 residues. CDR3 in amino acids: CASSLIAGGTDTQYF. In nucleotides, the CDR3 is TGTGCCAGCAGCTTAATAGCGGGGGGCACAGATACGCAGTATTTT.

This clone was counted only a few times. The chain links TRBV23-1 to TRBJ2-1; a weak D match, TRBD2 (5 bases). TRBV23-1 counts as an open reading frame of uncertain function. This CDR3 has 16 amino acids. V was pared by 0 bases and J by 5 bases, with 14 bases between. The CDR3: CASSQSRVPLDNEQFF. CDR3 nucleotide sequence: TGCGCCAGCAGTCAATCGAGGGTCCCCCTTGACAATGAGCAGTTCTTC.

CDR3 in amino acids: CATVRDYYDEQYF. DNA of the CDR3: TGTGCCACCGTACGGGACTATTACGACGAGCAGTACTTC. The chain carries TRBV28 and TRBJ2-7, with 7 bases that match TRBD2. The CDR3 is 13 amino acids. V shed 10 bases, J shed 5 bases, and the junction held 11 bases outside the gene matches. Germline values: CDR1 MDHEN, CDR2 SYDVKM. Combining the CDR3 with reference TRBV28 and TRBJ2-7 gives the whole variable domain DVKVTQSSRYLVKRTGEKVFLECVQDMDHENMFWYRQDPGLGLRLIYFSYDVKMKEKGDIPEGYSVSREKKERFSLILESASTNQTSMYLCATVRDYYDEQYFGPGTRLTVT.

This clone has only a few counts. The chain carries TRBV12-5 and TRBJ2-5; no firm D call. The CDR3 consists of 13 residues. The V end was cut by 1 base, the J end by 2 bases, with 5 bases between. In germline, CDR1 is LGHNT, CDR2 FRNRAP. The CDR3 sequence is CASGLDLQETQYF. In nucleotides, the CDR3 is TGTGCTAGTGGTTTGGATCTGCAAGAGACCCAGTACTTC.

In its sample, this clone was seen a few times. This sequence joins TRBV15 and TRBJ1-1; perhaps TRBD1 as D (6 bases). From germline, CDR1 is LNHNV and CDR2 YYDKDF (reference sequence). The CDR3 has 13 residues. V was pared by 5 bases and J by 8 bases, with 15 bases between. CDR3 amino acids: CATSLGAATEAFF. Here the CDR3 DNA reads TGTGCCACCAGCCTGGGGGCAGCTACCGAAGCTTTCTTT.

The chain couples TRBV6-1 to TRBJ2-7; a weak D match, TRBD2 (6 bases). V lost 7 bases and J lost 7, with 23 bases in between. The germline gives CDR1 MNHNS, CDR2 SASEGT. The CDR3 is made up of 15 amino acids. The CDR3: CASMVGDFGTREQYF. CDR3 DNA sequence: TGTGCCAGCATGGTTGGGGACTTCGGTACTCGGGAGCAGTACTTC.

This clone turned up a few times. The chain recombines TRBV11-2 with TRBJ1-1, with 7 bases aligning to TRBD1. CDR1 is SGHAT and CDR2 is FQNNGV in the germline V gene. With 5 bases clipped from V and 6 bases from J, the junction kept 15 bases outside the gene matches. This CDR3 comprises 16 residues. This chain's CDR3 is CASSVRQGMGVPEAFF. In DNA, the CDR3 is TGTGCCAGCAGCGTACGACAGGGAATGGGGGTCCCTGAAGCTTTCTTT. The full variable domain, its missing parts supplied by reference TRBV11-2 and TRBJ1-1, is EAGVAQSPRYKIIEKRQSVAFWCNPISGHATLYWYQQILGQGPKLLIQFQNNGVVDDSQLPKDRFSAERLKGVDSTLKIQPAKLEDSAVYLCASSVRQGMGVPEAFFGQGTRLTVV.

The gene calls are TRBV5-1 and TRBJ2-1, with a tentative D call TRBD1 (6 bases). Trimming removed 4 bases from V and 4 bases from J, with 18 bases in between. This CDR3 comprises 16 residues. Germline V gene sequence: CDR1 SGHRS, CDR2 YFSETQ. The CDR3 sequence is CASSQDPGTQYNEQFF. CDR3 DNA sequence: TGCGCCAGCAGCCAAGACCCCGGGACACAATACAATGAGCAGTTCTTC.

This clone has just a few counts. The J gene is TRBJ1-1, the V gene TRBV27; D is unresolved. The CDR3 is 14 amino acids. V shed 3 bases and J shed 2 bases, with 10 bases lying between them. Germline CDR1 is MNHEY and CDR2 is SMNVEV (reference sequence). CDR3 bases: TGTGCCAGCAGTTTTGGGCAGTTTAACACTGAAGCTTTCTTT. This gives the protein CASSFGQFNTEAFF.

In this sample, this clone turned up a few times. The genes are TRBV18 and TRBJ2-1, with TRBD2 as a possible D gene (5 bases). This CDR3 has 16 residues. CDR1 is KGHSH and CDR2 is LQKENI in the germline V gene. Trimming cost V 0 bases and J 2 bases, with 11 bases left between them. CDR3 in amino acids: CASSPPGTGTYNEQFF. CDR3 in DNA: TGTGCCAGCTCACCACCGGGTACCGGGACCTACAATGAGCAGTTCTTC.

This clone was found a few times. The chain couples TRBV7-2 to TRBJ2-1, with D perhaps matching TRBD2 (5 bases). Germline V gene data show CDR1 as SGHTA and CDR2 as FQGNSA. With 3 bases removed from V and 0 bases from J, the gap between germline ends came to 12 bases. The CDR3 extends over 16 amino acids. CDR3 residues: CASSLDSLSSYNEQFF. The CDR3 bases are TGTGCCAGCAGCTTGGACTCCCTGAGCTCCTACAATGAGCAGTTCTTC.

The sample holds a few counts of this clone. The V gene is TRBV15, the J gene TRBJ2-1; no reliable D call. This CDR3 spans 13 amino acids. CDR1 is LNHNV, CDR2 YYDKDF, per germline (reference sequence). CDR3 nucleotide sequence: TGTGCTGCGGCCCCGGGTTCCTACAATGAGCAGTTCTTC. It translates to CAAAPGSYNEQFF.

This clone was seen a few times. The chain uses TRBV5-6 and TRBJ2-1, with 14 positions matching TRBD2. With 5 bases clipped from V and 9 bases from J, the junction kept 7 bases outside the gene matches. Germline CDR1 SGHDT, CDR2 YYEEEE. The CDR3 is made up of 15 amino acids. The CDR3 loop reads CASSRLAGGPSEQFF. In DNA form, the CDR3 reads TGTGCCAGCAGTAGACTAGCGGGAGGGCCTAGTGAGCAGTTCTTC.

On this clone: The same CDR3 can be traced to other DNA sequences in this sample. The V gene is TRBV7-2, the J gene TRBJ2-3; D uncertain. Trimming pared 5 bases from V and 0 bases from J, leaving 3 bases between. CDR1 SGHTA and CDR2 FQGNSA come from the germline V gene. The CDR3 runs 12 residues. The DNA of the CDR3 is TGTGCCAGCAGCCGTAGCACAGATACGCAGTATTTT. Translation gives CASSRSTDTQYF.